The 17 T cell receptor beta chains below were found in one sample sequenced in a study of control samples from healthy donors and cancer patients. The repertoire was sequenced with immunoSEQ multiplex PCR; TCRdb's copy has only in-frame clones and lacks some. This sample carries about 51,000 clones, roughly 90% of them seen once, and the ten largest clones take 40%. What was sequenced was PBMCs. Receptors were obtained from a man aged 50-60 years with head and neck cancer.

The CDR3 reads CASSSDAEGGTF. CDR3 DNA: TGTGCCAGCAGCTCGGATGCCGAGGGTGGCACCTTC. V is TRBV5-4 and J is TRBJ1-2; D not certain. V lost 3 bases and J lost 13, with 16 bases in between. This CDR3 is 12 amino acids long. Germline CDR1 and CDR2: SGHNT and YYREEE (reference sequence).

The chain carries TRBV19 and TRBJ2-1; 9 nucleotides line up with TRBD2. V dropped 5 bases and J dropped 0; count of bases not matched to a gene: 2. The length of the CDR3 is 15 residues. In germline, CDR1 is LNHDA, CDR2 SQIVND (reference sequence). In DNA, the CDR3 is TGTGCCAGTAGTTCGCGGGAGGGCTCCTACAATGAGCAGTTCTTC. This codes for CASSSREGSYNEQFF.

As DNA, the CDR3 is TGTGCCAGTAGTACCGCCCCGGGGGCGGCATATTCACCCCTCCACTTT. Protein product: CASSTAPGAAYSPLHF. This chain links TRBV19 with TRBJ1-6, with D maybe TRBD1 (6 bases). In germline, CDR1 is LNHDA, CDR2 SQIVND (reference sequence). The CDR3 has 16 residues. Deletions cut 4 bases from V and 8 bases from J, with 18 bases between.

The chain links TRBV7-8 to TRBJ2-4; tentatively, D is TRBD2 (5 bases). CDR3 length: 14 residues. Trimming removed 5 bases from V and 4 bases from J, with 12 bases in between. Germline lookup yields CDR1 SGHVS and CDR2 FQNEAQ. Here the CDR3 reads CASSGGPDKNIQYF. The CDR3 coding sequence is TGTGCCAGCAGCGGCGGGCCCGATAAAAACATTCAGTACTTC.

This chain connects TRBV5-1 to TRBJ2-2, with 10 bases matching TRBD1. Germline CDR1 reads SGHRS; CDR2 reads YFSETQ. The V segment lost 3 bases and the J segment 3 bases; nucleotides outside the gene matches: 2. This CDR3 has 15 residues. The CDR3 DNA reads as TGCGCCAGCAGCTCGACAGGGGGCCACACCGGGGAGCTGTTTTTT. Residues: CASSSTGGHTGELFF.

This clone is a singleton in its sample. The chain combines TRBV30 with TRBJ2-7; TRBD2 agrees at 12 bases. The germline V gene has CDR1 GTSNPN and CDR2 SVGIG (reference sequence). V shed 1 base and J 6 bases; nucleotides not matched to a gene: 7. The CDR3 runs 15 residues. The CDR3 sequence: CAWSDLLAGGPEQYF. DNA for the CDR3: TGTGCCTGGAGTGACCTGCTAGCGGGGGGGCCCGAGCAGTACTTC.

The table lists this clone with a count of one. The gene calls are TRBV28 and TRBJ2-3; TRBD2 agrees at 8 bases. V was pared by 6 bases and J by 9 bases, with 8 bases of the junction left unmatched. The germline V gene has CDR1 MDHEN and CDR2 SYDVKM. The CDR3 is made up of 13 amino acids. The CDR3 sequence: CASSAPSGGTQYF. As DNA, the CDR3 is TGTGCCAGCAGCGCCCCCTCGGGGGGGACGCAGTATTTT. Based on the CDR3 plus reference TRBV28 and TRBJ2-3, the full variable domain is DVKVTQSSRYLVKRTGEKVFLECVQDMDHENMFWYRQDPGLGLRLIYFSYDVKMKEKGDIPEGYSVSREKKERFSLILESASTNQTSMYLCASSAPSGGTQYFGPGTRLTVL.

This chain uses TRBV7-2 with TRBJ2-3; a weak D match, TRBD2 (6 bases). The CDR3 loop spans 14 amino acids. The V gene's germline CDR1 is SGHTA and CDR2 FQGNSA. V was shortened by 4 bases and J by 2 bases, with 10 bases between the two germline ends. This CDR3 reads CASSWGDSTDTQYF. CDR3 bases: TGTGCCAGCAGCTGGGGGGATTCCACAGATACGCAGTATTTT.

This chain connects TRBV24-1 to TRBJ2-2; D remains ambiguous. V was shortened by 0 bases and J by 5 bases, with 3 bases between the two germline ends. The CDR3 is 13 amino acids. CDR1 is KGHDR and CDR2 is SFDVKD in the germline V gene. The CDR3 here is CATSDLRTGELFF. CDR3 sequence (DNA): TGTGCCACCAGTGATTTGCGTACCGGGGAGCTGTTTTTT.

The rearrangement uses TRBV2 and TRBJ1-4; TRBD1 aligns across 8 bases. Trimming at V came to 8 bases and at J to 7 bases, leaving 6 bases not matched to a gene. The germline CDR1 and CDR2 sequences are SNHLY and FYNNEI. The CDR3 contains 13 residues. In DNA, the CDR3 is TGTGCCAGCGGGGGACAGGTCGGTGAAAAACTGTTTTTT. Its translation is CASGGQVGEKLFF.

The CDR3: CASSMGGSTDTQYF. The CDR3 nucleotides are TGTGCCAGTAGTATGGGGGGGAGCACAGATACGCAGTATTTT. The chain uses TRBV19 and TRBJ2-3, with 7 bases matching TRBD2. This CDR3 contains 14 residues. Germline V CDR1 and CDR2: LNHDA, SQIVND (reference sequence). Germline trimming cut 3 bases from V and 0 bases from J; bases unmatched to any gene: 0. Combining the CDR3 with reference TRBV19 and TRBJ2-3 gives the whole variable domain DGGITQSPKYLFRKEGQNVTLSCEQNLNHDAMYWYRQDPGQGLRLIYYSQIVNDFQKGDIAEGYSVSREKKESFPLTVTSAQKNPTAFYLCASSMGGSTDTQYFGPGTRLTVL.

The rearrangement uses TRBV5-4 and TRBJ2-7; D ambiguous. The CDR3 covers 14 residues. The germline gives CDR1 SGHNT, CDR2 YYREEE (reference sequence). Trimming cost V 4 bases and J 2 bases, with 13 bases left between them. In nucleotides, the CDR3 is TGTGCCAGCAGCATGTCGGGCCGTCCCTACGAGCAGTACTTC. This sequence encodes CASSMSGRPYEQYF.

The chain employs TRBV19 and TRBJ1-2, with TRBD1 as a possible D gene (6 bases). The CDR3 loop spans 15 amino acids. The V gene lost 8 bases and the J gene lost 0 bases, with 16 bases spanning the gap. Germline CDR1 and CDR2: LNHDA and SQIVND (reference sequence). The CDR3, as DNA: TGTGCCAGTCGGAGTGGACAGAAAACTAACTATGGCTACACCTTC. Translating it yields CASRSGQKTNYGYTF.

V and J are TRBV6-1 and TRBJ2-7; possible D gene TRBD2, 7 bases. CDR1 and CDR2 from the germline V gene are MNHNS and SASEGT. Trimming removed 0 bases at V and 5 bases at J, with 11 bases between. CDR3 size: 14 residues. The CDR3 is CASSEAGGQNEQYF. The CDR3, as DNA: TGTGCCAGCAGTGAAGCCGGGGGGCAAAACGAGCAGTACTTC.

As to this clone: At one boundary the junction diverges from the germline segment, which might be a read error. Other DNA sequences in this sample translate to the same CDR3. The chain's CDR3 is CASSQESQLASKGADTQYF. Written as DNA, the CDR3 is TGTGCCAGCAGTCAAGAAAGCCAGCTAGCGTCAAAAGGTGCAGATACGCAGTATTTT. This chain joins TRBV3-1 (or the pseudogene TRBV3-2) and TRBJ2-3, with D possibly being TRBD2 (6 bases). From germline, CDR1 is LGHDT and CDR2 YNNKEL (reference sequence). The CDR3 sequence is 19 residues long.

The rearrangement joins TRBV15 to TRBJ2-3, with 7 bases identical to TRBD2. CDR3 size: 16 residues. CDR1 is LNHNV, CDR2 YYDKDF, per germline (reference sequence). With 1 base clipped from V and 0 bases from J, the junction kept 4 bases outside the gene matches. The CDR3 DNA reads TGTGCCACCAGCAGAGTCGGGGGGAAGAGCACAGATACGCAGTATTTT. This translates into CATSRVGGKSTDTQYF.

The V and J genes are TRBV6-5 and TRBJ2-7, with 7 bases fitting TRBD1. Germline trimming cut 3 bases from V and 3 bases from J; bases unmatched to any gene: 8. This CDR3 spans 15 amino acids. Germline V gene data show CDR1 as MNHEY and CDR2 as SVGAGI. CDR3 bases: TGTGCCAGCAGTTATGTCCGGGACAGAAGCTACGAGCAGTACTTC. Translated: CASSYVRDRSYEQYF.